The sequence of this TCR beta chain was determined in a study of metastatic and nonmetastatic thyroid tumors (dated by TCRdb to 2020 to 2022). For the study in its entirety: Repertoires from peripheral blood and from tumor or nodule tissue samples of malignant and benign thyroid patients were compared. What the research found in general, with its limitations: In both blood and tumor samples, malignant tumors were reported to have significantly higher TCR beta diversity than benign nodules.

The germline V end is reduced by 5 bases and the J end by 2 bases; junction bases left unmatched: 6. The CDR3, cysteine through phenylalanine, is 14 amino acids long. Only the CDR3 region is kept as DNA, spanning 42 bases read in frame from base 1. The germline V gene specifies SGHDT as CDR1 and YYEEEE as CDR2. This clone was counted many times. Which antigen it targets is not known. No much larger clone is present one base from it, and per-base qualities are unavailable. No treatment had been received by any patient before thyroid surgery. Using T-cell receptor beta sequencing, the researchers looked back retrospectively at clinical samples from patients, gathered between about 2012 and 2019. Libraries were made using PCR. Sequencer: Illumina HiSeq 4000. High-throughput sequencing was used to profile the TCR beta-chain CDR3 region of each patient. From the authors' description of their analysis: The researchers built a classifier to tell apart papillary thyroid cancer patients with distant metastasis, based on CDR3 differences among clinicopathological groups. To measure repertoire diversity the researchers used the Shannon index, while the Morisita-Horn index served to gauge how similar the tumor and blood repertoires were. The public reads were quality trimmed at Q25 with fastp and then assembled into clones with MiXCR by TCRdb, keeping productive beta chains. What appears here as the V and J calls and clone size reflects TCRdb's work, not the paper's. This sample has some 24,000 clones in its table, and roughly 21% of those were observed once. In total, the top ten clones hold 10% to 15% of the sample.

The rearrangement joined TRBV5-6 to TRBJ1-1; 7 bases in the junction line up with TRBD1. This clonotype was obtained from a male donor with papillary thyroid cancer or a benign thyroid nodule (not recorded which). Some clones in this sample may be carry-over from other donors' samples. Material: blood. This receptor has the CDR3 CASRQTGSNTEAFF. The DNA reads as follows: TGTGCCAGCAGGCAGACAGGGTCAAACACTGAAGCTTTCTTT.